This T cell receptor beta chain was sequenced for a study of shared clonotypes between healthy human individuals. Trimming removed 10 bases from V and 3 bases from J; junction bases left unmatched: 18. Germline V CDR1 and CDR2: MDHEN, SYDVKM. This CDR3 region has 18 residues. Selected positively for CCR7 and CD45RO-negative, naive CD8 cells excluded terminally differentiated effector memory CD45RA+ cells. The repertoire was sequenced with immunoSEQ multiplex PCR; TCRdb's copy has only in-frame clones and lacks some. Of 600,000 or so clones in the sample, roughly 98% were seen once. This chain links TRBV28 with TRBJ2-3, with 11 bases aligning to TRBD2. This sequence originates from a man younger than 45 in good health. Sample: naive CD8+ T cells sorted from blood. For the CDR3, the DNA is TGTGCCACCAGGAACCCGGGACTAGCGGTACTCCTTACAGATACGCAGTATTTT. Amino acid sequence: CATRNPGLAVLLTDTQYF. The full variable domain, in which reference TRBV28 and TRBJ2-3 provide the parts outside the CDR3, is DVKVTQSSRYLVKRTGEKVFLECVQDMDHENMFWYRQDPGLGLRLIYFSYDVKMKEKGDIPEGYSVSREKKERFSLILESASTNQTSMYLCATRNPGLAVLLTDTQYFGPGTRLTVL.